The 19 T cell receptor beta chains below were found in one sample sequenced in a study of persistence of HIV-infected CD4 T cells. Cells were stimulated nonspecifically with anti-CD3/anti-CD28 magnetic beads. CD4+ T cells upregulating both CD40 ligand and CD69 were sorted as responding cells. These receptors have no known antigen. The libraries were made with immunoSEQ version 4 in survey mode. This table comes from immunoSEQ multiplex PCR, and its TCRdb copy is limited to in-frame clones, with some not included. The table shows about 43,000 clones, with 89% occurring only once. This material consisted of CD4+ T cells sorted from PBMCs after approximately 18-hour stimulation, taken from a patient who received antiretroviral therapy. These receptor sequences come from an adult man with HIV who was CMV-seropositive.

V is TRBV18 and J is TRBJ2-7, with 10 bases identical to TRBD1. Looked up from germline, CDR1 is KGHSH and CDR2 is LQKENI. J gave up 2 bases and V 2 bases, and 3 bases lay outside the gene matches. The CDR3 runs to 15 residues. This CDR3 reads CASSPADRGPYEQYF. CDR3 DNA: TGTGCCAGCTCACCAGCTGACAGGGGGCCCTACGAGCAGTACTTC.

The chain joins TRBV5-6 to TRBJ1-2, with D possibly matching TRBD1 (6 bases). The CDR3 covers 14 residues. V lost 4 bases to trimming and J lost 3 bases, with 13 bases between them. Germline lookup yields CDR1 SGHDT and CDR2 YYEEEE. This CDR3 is CASSPRRGYYGYTF. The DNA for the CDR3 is TGTGCCAGCAGCCCACGCAGGGGATACTATGGCTACACCTTC.

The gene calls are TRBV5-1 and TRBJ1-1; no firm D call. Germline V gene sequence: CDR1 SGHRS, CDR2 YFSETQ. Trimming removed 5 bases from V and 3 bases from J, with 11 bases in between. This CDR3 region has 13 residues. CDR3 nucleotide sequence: TGCGCCAGCAGAAAAGGGCACGACACTGAAGCTTTCTTT. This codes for CASRKGHDTEAFF.

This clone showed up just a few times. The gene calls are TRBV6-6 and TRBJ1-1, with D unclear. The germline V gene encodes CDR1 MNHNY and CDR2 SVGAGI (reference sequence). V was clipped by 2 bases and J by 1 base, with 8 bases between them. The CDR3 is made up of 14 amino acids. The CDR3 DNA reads TGTGCCAGCAGTTACACGGGGTCGAACACTGAAGCTTTCTTT. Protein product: CASSYTGSNTEAFF.

Here the CDR3 reads CASSWGAGDSQPQHF. The CDR3 DNA follows: TGTGCCAGCAGTTGGGGGGCAGGAGATAGTCAGCCCCAGCATTTT. The V gene is TRBV28, the J gene TRBJ1-5, with a tentative D call TRBD1 (6 bases). CDR3 length: 15 residues. V shed 4 bases and J shed 6 bases, with 16 bases lying between them. The germline V gene has CDR1 MDHEN and CDR2 SYDVKM.

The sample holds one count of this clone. For the CDR3, the DNA is TGTGCCAGTAGTGATCAGGGGCTTACTAGCACAGATACGCAGTATTTT. This translates into CASSDQGLTSTDTQYF. J is TRBJ2-3 and V is TRBV19; perhaps TRBD1 as D (6 bases). V was pared by 5 bases and J by 0 bases, with 15 bases between. The CDR3 sequence is 16 residues long. Germline-derived CDR1 and CDR2 are LNHDA and SQIVND (reference sequence).

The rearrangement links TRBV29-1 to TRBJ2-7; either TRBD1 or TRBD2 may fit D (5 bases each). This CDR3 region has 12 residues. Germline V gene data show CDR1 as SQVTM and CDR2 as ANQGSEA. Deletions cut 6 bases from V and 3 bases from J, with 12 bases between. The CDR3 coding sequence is TGCAGCGTAACGGGGACGGTCTACGAGCAGTACTTC. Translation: CSVTGTVYEQYF.

This CDR3 reads CASSQAMTGGSEKLFF. CDR3 sequence (DNA): TGCGCCAGCAGCCAAGCGATGACAGGGGGCAGCGAAAAACTGTTTTTT. This chain connects TRBV4-1 to TRBJ1-4; 10 nucleotides align to TRBD1. Germline loops: CDR1 MGHRA, CDR2 YSYEKL. This CDR3 has 16 amino acids. Trimming at V came to 1 base and at J to 8 bases, leaving 7 bases not matched to a gene.

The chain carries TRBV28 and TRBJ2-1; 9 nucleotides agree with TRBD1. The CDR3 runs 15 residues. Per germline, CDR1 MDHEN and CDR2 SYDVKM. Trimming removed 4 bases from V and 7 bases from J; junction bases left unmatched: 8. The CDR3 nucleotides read TGTGCCAGCAGTTGGGGGACAGGGTTTACGAATGAGCAGTTCTTC. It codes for CASSWGTGFTNEQFF.

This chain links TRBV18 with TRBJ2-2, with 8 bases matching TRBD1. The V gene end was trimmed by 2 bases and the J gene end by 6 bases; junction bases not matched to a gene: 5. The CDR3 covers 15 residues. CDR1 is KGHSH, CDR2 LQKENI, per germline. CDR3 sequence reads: CASSPLTGEAGELFF. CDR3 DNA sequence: TGTGCCAGCTCACCATTGACAGGGGAGGCCGGGGAGCTGTTTTTT.

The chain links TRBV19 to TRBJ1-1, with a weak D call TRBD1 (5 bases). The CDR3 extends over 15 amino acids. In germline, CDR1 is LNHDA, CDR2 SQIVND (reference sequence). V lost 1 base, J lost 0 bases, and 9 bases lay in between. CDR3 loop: CASSIGHRLNTEAFF. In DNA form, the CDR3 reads TGTGCCAGTAGTATAGGGCACAGGCTGAACACTGAAGCTTTCTTT.

CDR3 nucleotide sequence: TGTGCCAGCAGTTACGGGACAGGGGATGAGCAGTTCTTC. This translates into CASSYGTGDEQFF. The genes are TRBV6-5 and TRBJ2-1, with 10 bases aligning to TRBD1. V lost 2 bases and J lost 8; bases outside the gene matches: 0. Per the germline V gene, CDR1 is MNHEY and CDR2 is SVGAGI. This CDR3 contains 13 residues.

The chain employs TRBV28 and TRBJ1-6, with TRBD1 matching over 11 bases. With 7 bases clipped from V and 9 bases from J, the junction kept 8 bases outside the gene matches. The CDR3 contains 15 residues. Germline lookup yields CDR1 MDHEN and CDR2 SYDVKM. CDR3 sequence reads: CASIKPGTGGSPLHF. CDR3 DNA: TGTGCCAGCATCAAACCCGGGACAGGGGGTTCACCCCTCCACTTT.

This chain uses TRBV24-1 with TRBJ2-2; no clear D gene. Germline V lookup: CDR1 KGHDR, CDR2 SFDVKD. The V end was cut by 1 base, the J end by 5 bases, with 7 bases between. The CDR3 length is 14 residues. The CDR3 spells CATSDLRATGELFF. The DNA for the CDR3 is TGTGCCACCAGTGATTTACGGGCGACCGGGGAGCTGTTTTTT.

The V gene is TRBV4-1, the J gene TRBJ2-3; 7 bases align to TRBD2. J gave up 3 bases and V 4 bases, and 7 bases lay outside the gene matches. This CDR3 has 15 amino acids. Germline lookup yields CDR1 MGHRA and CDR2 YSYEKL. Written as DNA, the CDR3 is TGCGCCAGCAGCCCGCGAGGGAGGGAGACAGATACGCAGTATTTT. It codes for CASSPRGRETDTQYF.

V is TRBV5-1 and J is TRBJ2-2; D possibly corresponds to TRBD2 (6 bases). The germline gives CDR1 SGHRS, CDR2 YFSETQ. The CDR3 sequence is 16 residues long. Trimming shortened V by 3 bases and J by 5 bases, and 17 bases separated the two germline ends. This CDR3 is CASSSTVSRGTGELFF. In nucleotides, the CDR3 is TGCGCCAGCAGCTCGACCGTATCCCGGGGGACCGGGGAGCTGTTTTTT.

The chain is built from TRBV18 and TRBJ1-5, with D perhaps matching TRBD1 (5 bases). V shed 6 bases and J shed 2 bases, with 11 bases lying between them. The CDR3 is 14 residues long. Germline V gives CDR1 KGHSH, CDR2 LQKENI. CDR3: CASSLGGGNQPQHF. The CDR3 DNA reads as TGTGCCAGCTCCCTCGGAGGGGGCAATCAGCCCCAGCATTTT.

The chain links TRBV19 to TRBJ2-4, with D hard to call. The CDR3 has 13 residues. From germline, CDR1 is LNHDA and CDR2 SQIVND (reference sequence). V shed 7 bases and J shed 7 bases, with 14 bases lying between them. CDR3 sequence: CASKGTLWNIQYF. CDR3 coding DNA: TGTGCCAGTAAGGGTACCCTATGGAACATTCAGTACTTC.

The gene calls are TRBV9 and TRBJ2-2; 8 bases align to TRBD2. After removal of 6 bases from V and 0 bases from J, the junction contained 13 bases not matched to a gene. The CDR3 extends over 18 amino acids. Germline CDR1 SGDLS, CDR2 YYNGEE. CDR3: CASTDPGGQTSNTGELFF. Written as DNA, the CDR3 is TGTGCCAGCACGGACCCGGGGGGGCAGACTTCGAACACCGGGGAGCTGTTTTTT.